These 11 T cell receptor beta chains originate from one sample sequenced in a study of regulatory T cells in long-lasting Graves disease. As to time point: newly diagnosed GD, antithyroid drugs for less than 3 months. From RNA extracted from PBMCs, the TCR library was made. Assembly of TCR beta libraries relied on iRepertoire HTBI primers together with Arm-PCR of CDR3 regions. TCRdb re-called the multiplex PCR reads through MiXCR, storing one row per CDR3 protein. This table has roughly 520,000 distinct CDR3 sequences, 12% appearing once. These data also formed part of another study, on T cells in Graves' hyperthyroidism and ophthalmopathy.

Sample: peripheral blood mononuclear cells (PBMCs), taken at new diagnosis, from a patient treated with antithyroid drugs. The origin of the receptors is a woman aged 25 to 39 with Graves disease.

In its sample, this clonotype was seen many times. The chain links TRBV3-1 to TRBJ2-7, with 11 nucleotides matching TRBD2. The V and J ends lost 4 bases and 2 bases, in that order; junction bases with no gene match: 7. The CDR3 has 16 residues. The germline V gene encodes CDR1 LGHDT and CDR2 YNNKEL (reference sequence). DNA of the CDR3: TGTGCCAGCAGCCGCTCGGGGACTAGCGGAGCCTACGAGCAGTACTTC. Amino acids: CASSRSGTSGAYEQYF.

Concerning this clonotype itself: The germline gene is not matched at one end of the junction; a read error may be the cause. This rearrangement joins TRBV6-1 to TRBJ2-1; 14 positions agree with TRBD2. CDR3 size: 15 residues. Germline V gene sequence: CDR1 MNHNS, CDR2 SASEGT. The CDR3: CASSGGLAGVNEQSF. CDR3 coding DNA: TGTGCCAGCAGTGGGGGACTAGCGGGAGTCAATGAGCAGTCCTTC.

The chain is built from TRBV5-1 and TRBJ2-5; 9 bases are a match to TRBD2. CDR1 is SGHRS and CDR2 is YFSETQ in the germline V gene. The CDR3 covers 16 residues. Trimming removed 4 bases from V and 3 bases from J; junction bases left unmatched: 10. The CDR3 loop reads CASSVFRGRGEETQYF. The CDR3 region has the DNA TGCGCCAGCAGCGTCTTCCGCGGGAGGGGGGAAGAGACCCAGTACTTC.

This clonotype was recorded at least ten times. No conserved phenylalanine or tryptophan ends this CDR3, so it is likely a read error. The DNA is left out, because the CDR3 cannot be placed on it with certainty; the CDR3 is given as TCRdb lists it. V is TRBV2 and J is TRBJ2-5; the table's D call of TRBD1 was not tested on the DNA. Germline V gene lookup returns CDR1 SNHLY and CDR2 FYNNEI. The CDR3 has 13 amino acids, counting both end residues. The CDR3: CASSFLEGQPFSL.

This clonotype was found a few times. The V gene is TRBV5-1, the J gene TRBJ2-7; tentative D call: TRBD2 (6 bases). The CDR3 has 18 residues. V gave up 4 bases and J gave up 3 bases, with 26 bases separating them. Germline V gene sequence: CDR1 SGHRS, CDR2 YFSETQ. The CDR3 protein is CASSHRPGLLNRIYEQYF. Written as DNA, the CDR3 is TGCGCCAGCAGCCACCGACCGGGACTCCTAAACCGTATCTACGAGCAGTACTTC. Combining the CDR3 with reference TRBV5-1 and TRBJ2-7 gives the whole variable domain KAGVTQTPRYLIKTRGQQVTLSCSPISGHRSVSWYQQTPGQGLQFLFEYFSETQRNKGNFPGRFSGRQFSNSRSEMNVSTLELGDSALYLCASSHRPGLLNRIYEQYFGPGTRLTVT.

This clonotype was detected ten times or more. This chain uses TRBV5-1 with TRBJ1-1; D is undetermined. The length of the CDR3 is 14 residues. V lost 0 bases to trimming and J lost 0 bases, with 6 bases between them. Germline V gene lookup returns CDR1 SGHRS and CDR2 YFSETQ. The CDR3 here is CASSLEALNTEAFF. The DNA for the CDR3 is TGCGCCAGCAGCTTGGAAGCGCTGAACACTGAAGCTTTCTTT.

In this sample, this clonotype turned up a few times. V usage is TRBV28 and J usage is TRBJ1-5; TRBD1 agrees at 7 bases. Germline CDR1 reads MDHEN; CDR2 reads SYDVKM. V was clipped by 4 bases and J by 4 bases; unmatched bases: 7. The CDR3 loop spans 15 amino acids. CDR3 DNA: TGTGCCAGCAGTTATACAGGGGCCCGGAATCAGCCCCAGCATTTT. This translates into CASSYTGARNQPQHF.

This clonotype was observed many times. The chain employs TRBV30 and TRBJ2-7; D unclear. The CDR3 runs 11 residues. Germline assignment: CDR1 GTSNPN and CDR2 SVGIG (reference sequence). The V end was cut by 4 bases, the J end by 1 base, with 5 bases between. CDR3 protein: CAWTQSYEQYF. CDR3 nucleotides: TGTGCCTGGACGCAATCCTACGAGCAGTACTTC.

The sample holds many counts of this clonotype. The chain is built from TRBV27 and TRBJ2-5, with a tentative D call TRBD2 (6 bases). This CDR3 is 13 amino acids long. V lost 6 bases, J lost 5 bases, and 13 bases lay in between. The germline CDR1 and CDR2 sequences are MNHEY and SMNVEV (reference sequence). CDR3 sequence (DNA): TGTGCCAGCAGCCCGCTGGCGGGGGAGACCCAGTACTTC. Translated, it gives CASSPLAGETQYF.

In this sample, this clonotype turned up many times. The J gene is TRBJ2-3, the V gene TRBV30; D unclear. Germline V gene data show CDR1 as GTSNPN and CDR2 as SVGIG (reference sequence). V was cut by 4 bases and J by 0 bases, with 8 bases left in between. The CDR3 covers 13 residues. CDR3 sequence: CAWNHGSTDTQYF. CDR3 sequence (DNA): TGTGCCTGGAATCACGGGAGCACAGATACGCAGTATTTT.

The V call is TRBV24-1, the J call TRBJ2-5; 8 bases are shared with TRBD2. Losses at the gene ends were 0 bases for V and 5 bases for J; bases not matched to a gene: 13. Germline assignment: CDR1 KGHDR and CDR2 SFDVKD. This CDR3 is 18 amino acids long. CDR3 protein: CATSDLLGRGGVEETQYF. DNA for the CDR3: TGTGCCACCAGTGATTTGCTTGGACGGGGGGGGGTTGAGGAGACCCAGTACTTC.